These 9 T cell receptor beta chains originate from one sample sequenced in a study of blood T cell repertoires in COVID-19. Using immunoSEQ multiplex PCR, the repertoire was profiled, and TCRdb retains in-frame clones only, with some absent. The sample carries fewer than 250,000 clones, about 77% recorded once. The specimen sequenced was PBMCs or T cells enriched from blood (not recorded which). The origin of the receptors is a woman in her fifties or sixties with acute COVID-19.

The J gene is TRBJ1-6, the V gene TRBV5-1; 9 bases match TRBD1. Germline assignment: CDR1 SGHRS and CDR2 YFSETQ. The length of the CDR3 is 16 residues. V shed 0 bases and J 4 bases; nucleotides not matched to a gene: 2. CDR3 DNA sequence: TGCGCCAGCAGCTTGGGGACAGGGGATTATAATTCACCCCTCCACTTT. It specifies CASSLGTGDYNSPLHF.

The chain has TRBV3-1 (or the pseudogene TRBV3-2) and TRBJ1-1; TRBD1 agrees at 7 bases. Germline CDR1 is LGHDT and CDR2 is YNNKEL (reference sequence). After removal of 5 bases from V and 2 bases from J, the junction contained 5 bases not matched to a gene. CDR3 length equals 14 residues. CDR3 nucleotides: TGTGCCAGCAGCGCCCGGGACAGCAACACTGAAGCTTTCTTT. Amino acids: CASSARDSNTEAFF.

This clone was found a few times. The CDR3 sequence is CASSLATGLSGNTIYF. The DNA of the CDR3 is TGTGCCAGCAGCTTAGCTACAGGCCTCTCTGGAAACACCATATATTTT. This chain joins TRBV11-2 and TRBJ1-3, with TRBD1 as a possible D gene (5 bases). The CDR3 is 16 amino acids. Looked up from germline, CDR1 is SGHAT and CDR2 is FQNNGV. V lost 1 base to trimming and J lost 0 bases, with 10 bases between them.

The chain has TRBV21-1 and TRBJ1-4; the D call in the table, TRBD1, was not verified against the DNA. TRBV21-1 is an annotated pseudogene. The CDR3 consists of 19 residues. CDR3 sequence reads: CASSKGQGPSFATNEKLFF. In DNA form, the CDR3 reads TGTGCCAGCAGCAAAGGACAGGGACCTTCATTTGCAACTAATGAAAAACTGTTTTTT.

As regards this clone: Different DNA sequences within this sample yield the same CDR3. The V and J genes are TRBV6-5 and TRBJ1-5; TRBD1 matches 7 bases. The ends lost 2 bases at V and 5 bases at J; junction bases unmatched: 3. There are 14 residues in the CDR3. The V gene's germline CDR1 is MNHEY and CDR2 SVGAGI. CDR3 loop: CASSYRDRHQPQHF. The CDR3, as DNA: TGTGCCAGCAGTTACCGGGACAGACATCAGCCCCAGCATTTT.

The chain joins TRBV6-6 to TRBJ1-1, with D uncertain. This CDR3 is 13 amino acids long. V gave up 0 bases and J gave up 7 bases, with 9 bases separating them. Per the germline V gene, CDR1 is MNHNY and CDR2 is SVGAGI (reference sequence). CDR3 DNA: TGTGCCAGCAGTTACTCGGAGGACCTTGAAGCTTTCTTT. Translating gives CASSYSEDLEAFF.

J is TRBJ2-7 and V is TRBV5-8, with D possibly matching TRBD1 (7 bases). CDR1 is SGHTS, CDR2 YDEGEE, per germline. V was cut by 1 base and J by 0 bases, with 14 bases left in between. This CDR3 contains 16 residues. CDR3 in amino acids: CASSLYGRGASYEQYV. The CDR3, as DNA: TGTGCCAGCAGCTTGTATGGCAGGGGGGCCTCCTACGAGCAGTACGTC.

The chain couples TRBV4-2 to TRBJ1-1; tentatively, D is TRBD1 (5 bases). V lost 2 bases to trimming and J lost 4 bases, with 17 bases between them. The V gene's germline CDR1 is LGHNA and CDR2 YNFKEQ. The CDR3 covers 16 residues. The CDR3 region is CASSQREGARATEAFF. CDR3 nucleotide sequence: TGTGCCAGCAGCCAAAGAGAAGGGGCTCGGGCCACTGAAGCTTTCTTT.

This chain joins TRBV19 and TRBJ1-4; possible D gene TRBD1, 6 bases. Germline CDR1 reads LNHDA; CDR2 reads SQIVND (reference sequence). V shed 5 bases and J shed 8 bases, with 18 bases lying between them. The CDR3 loop spans 15 amino acids. The CDR3 region is CASSPNDRSSEKLFF. The CDR3 coding sequence is TGTGCCAGTAGTCCTAACGACAGGTCCTCCGAAAAACTGTTTTTT.